Sequencing of this T cell receptor (beta chain) was carried out in a study of cytomegalovirus exposure and HLA in healthy donors. As for the donors, each was a healthy bone marrow donor. The PCR ran on 60 Vbeta and 13 Jbeta primers. Generated by immunoSEQ multiplex PCR, the TCRdb table keeps only in-frame clones and is missing some. This table holds roughly 49,000 clones, about 77% found once. This clone was seen a few times. The sequence was collected from a woman aged 40 to 50 in good health and CMV-seropositive. Sequenced sample: PBMCs.

The CDR3 nucleotides read TGTGCCAGCAGTTCCCGCGGGGGGCCGGACATTCAGTACTTC. Translating gives CASSSRGGPDIQYF. The rearrangement uses TRBV6-5 and TRBJ2-4, with 8 bases matching TRBD2. There are 14 residues in the CDR3. Germline CDR1 MNHEY, CDR2 SVGAGI. V trimming: 4 bases; J trimming: 8 bases; junction bases outside the gene matches: 7.